The entry that follows covers one TCR beta chain sequence. The entry originates in a study of blood T cell repertoires in COVID-19. Study overall: The cDNA or gDNA used as material had been derived from T cells, B-cell-depleted T cells, or PBMCs.

Here immunoSEQ multiplex PCR was the method, and the copy in TCRdb shows in-frame clones only, minus some. This table holds 110,000 to 150,000 clones, about 84% found once. This CDR3 has 15 residues. Trimming removed 0 bases from V and 7 bases from J; junction bases left unmatched: 8. Per germline, CDR1 SGHNT and CDR2 YENEEA. The sequenced sample consisted of peripheral blood. The sequence derives from a woman aged 45-59 years with acute or convalescent COVID-19. This chain joins TRBV11-3 and TRBJ1-1; TRBD1 matches 7 bases. The CDR3 DNA reads as TGTGCCAGCAGCTTAGATCCAACAGGGGCAGGTGAAGCTTTCTTT. Amino acids: CASSLDPTGAGEAFF.